This T cell receptor beta chain came from a study of early T cells in non-severe SARS-CoV-2 infection. Across the study: The sequenced material was bulk RNA from unsorted whole blood, and its chains were unpaired.

Individual cDNA molecules each received unique molecular identifiers attached to them. TCRdb reprocessed the 5' RACE reads with MiXCR, giving one entry per CDR3 protein. Found here are around 68,000 distinct CDR3 sequences, around 6.5% of them singletons; the top ten hold 3% to 3.5%. Points from the study as a whole: Database matching using VDJdb favored anti-spike CD8 responses, with private and CD4 specificities left missing.

The CDR3 sequence is 13 residues long. The ends were cut back, 0 bases at V and 7 bases at J, with 7 bases in the middle. Germline V CDR1 and CDR2: SGHNT, YYREEE (reference sequence). There are many counts of this clonotype. The target antigen is unknown. The chain is built from TRBV5-4 and TRBJ1-4; D is perhaps TRBD1 (5 bases). The source was whole blood, collected at baseline. This sequence originates from an adult who was a healthcare worker with PCR-confirmed SARS-CoV-2 infection or an uninfected control (not recorded which). The CDR3 sequence: CASSLGRVEKLFF. Here the CDR3 DNA reads TGTGCCAGCAGCTTGGGCAGGGTTGAAAAACTGTTTTTT. The entire variable domain, with the rest obtained from reference TRBV5-4 and TRBJ1-4, is as follows: ETGVTQSPTHLIKTRGQQVTLRCSSQSGHNTVSWYQQALGQGPQFIFQYYREEENGRGNFPPRFSGLQFPNYSSELNVNALELDDSALYLCASSLGRVEKLFFGSGTQLSVL.